Listed below are T cell receptor beta chains from one sample, sequenced in a study of technical replicates of blood from several donors. The assay was immunoSEQ multiplex PCR, and TCRdb's table has in-frame clones only and misses some. The table records tens of thousands of clones, about 91% of them present only once. The source material was T cells isolated from PBMCs. The receptors come from a human donor in good health. Some clones in this sample may be carry-over from other donors' samples. CDR3s include the opening cysteine and the closing phenylalanine or tryptophan. Fields, in order: J gene, clone size, D gene, CDR3 length, V gene, CDR3 protein, CDR3 DNA. The D gene is left open where the match is weak. Size is stated for part of the rows, as once, few or many counts, or as a class when the clone is expanded.

j_call: TRBJ1-1; clone_size: once; d_call: TRBD1; cdr3_length: 15; v_call: TRBV5-4; cdr3_aa: CASSLDRGLNTEAFF; cdr3_nt: TGTGCCAGCAGCTTGGATAGGGGGCTGAACACTGAAGCTTTCTTT
j_call: TRBJ2-7; clone_size: -; d_call: -; cdr3_length: 14; v_call: TRBV27; cdr3_aa: CASSHRRATYEQYF; cdr3_nt: TGTGCCAGCAGTCACAGGCGAGCCACCTACGAGCAGTACTTC
j_call: TRBJ2-1; clone_size: -; d_call: TRBD1; cdr3_length: 14; v_call: TRBV5-1; cdr3_aa: CASSQGQKYNEQFF; cdr3_nt: TGCGCCAGCAGCCAGGGACAGAAATACAATGAGCAGTTCTTC
j_call: TRBJ2-2; clone_size: -; d_call: -; cdr3_length: 16; v_call: TRBV11-3; cdr3_aa: CASSLGVGIGTGELFF; cdr3_nt: TGTGCCAGCAGCTTAGGGGTCGGGATTGGGACCGGGGAGCTGTTTTTT
j_call: TRBJ2-3; clone_size: -; d_call: -; cdr3_length: 12; v_call: TRBV2; cdr3_aa: CASTGGTDTQYF; cdr3_nt: TGTGCCAGCACCGGGGGTACAGATACGCAGTATTTT
j_call: TRBJ2-7; clone_size: -; d_call: -; cdr3_length: 13; v_call: TRBV19; cdr3_aa: CASSMAHSYEQYF; cdr3_nt: TGTGCCAGTAGTATGGCACACAGCTACGAGCAGTACTTC
j_call: TRBJ2-7; clone_size: -; d_call: TRBD1; cdr3_length: 15; v_call: TRBV10-3; cdr3_aa: CAISPLTGVSYEQYF; cdr3_nt: TGTGCCATCAGCCCTTTGACAGGGGTGTCCTACGAGCAGTACTTC
j_call: TRBJ1-2; clone_size: -; d_call: -; cdr3_length: 14; v_call: TRBV6-1; cdr3_aa: CASTQQRENYGYTF; cdr3_nt: TGTGCCAGCACTCAACAGAGAGAAAACTATGGCTACACCTTC
j_call: TRBJ1-2; clone_size: -; d_call: -; cdr3_length: 14; v_call: TRBV18; cdr3_aa: CASSPSEERYGYTF; cdr3_nt: TGTGCCAGCTCACCATCGGAGGAGCGCTATGGCTACACCTTC
j_call: TRBJ1-2; clone_size: -; d_call: TRBD1; cdr3_length: 16; v_call: TRBV5-1; cdr3_aa: CASSLGTSGGQYGYTF; cdr3_nt: TGCGCCAGCAGCTTGGGGACCTCAGGGGGGCAGTATGGCTACACCTTC
j_call: TRBJ1-5; clone_size: -; d_call: -; cdr3_length: 12; v_call: TRBV28; cdr3_aa: CATRAPGWPQHF; cdr3_nt: TGTGCCACCAGAGCACCGGGGTGGCCCCAGCATTTT
j_call: TRBJ2-3; clone_size: -; d_call: -; cdr3_length: 12; v_call: TRBV29-1; cdr3_aa: CSVPGFIDTQYF; cdr3_nt: TGCAGCGTCCCGGGATTTATAGATACGCAGTATTTT
j_call: TRBJ1-1; clone_size: few; d_call: -; cdr3_length: 13; v_call: TRBV6-4; cdr3_aa: CASSLRLNTEAFF; cdr3_nt: TGTGCCAGCAGTCTCAGATTGAACACTGAAGCTTTCTTT
j_call: TRBJ2-5; clone_size: -; d_call: TRBD2; cdr3_length: 16; v_call: TRBV5-1; cdr3_aa: CASSLGPSGPPGQQYF; cdr3_nt: TGCGCCAGCAGCTTGGGTCCTAGCGGGCCCCCCGGGCAGCAGTACTTC
j_call: TRBJ1-4; clone_size: -; d_call: -; cdr3_length: 14; v_call: TRBV5-1; cdr3_aa: CASSFQGRGEKLFF; cdr3_nt: TGCGCCAGCAGCTTCCAGGGTAGGGGTGAAAAACTGTTTTTT
j_call: TRBJ2-3; clone_size: -; d_call: TRBD1; cdr3_length: 16; v_call: TRBV7-8; cdr3_aa: CASSLAGTGVIDTQYF; cdr3_nt: TGTGCCAGCAGCTTGGCCGGGACAGGGGTTATAGATACGCAGTATTTT
j_call: TRBJ2-3; clone_size: -; d_call: -; cdr3_length: 12; v_call: TRBV12-5; cdr3_aa: CASGADTDTQYF; cdr3_nt: TGTGCTAGTGGGGCAGACACAGATACGCAGTATTTT
j_call: TRBJ1-5; clone_size: -; d_call: TRBD1; cdr3_length: 16; v_call: TRBV4-2; cdr3_aa: CASSQSWDRGNQPQHF; cdr3_nt: TGTGCCAGCAGCCAATCGTGGGACAGGGGCAATCAGCCCCAGCATTTT
j_call: TRBJ2-6; clone_size: -; d_call: -; cdr3_length: 17; v_call: TRBV9; cdr3_aa: CASLDLFKQSRANVLTF; cdr3_nt: TGTGCCAGCCTTGACTTGTTCAAACAAAGTCGGGCCAACGTCCTGACTTTC
j_call: TRBJ2-1; clone_size: -; d_call: TRBD2; cdr3_length: 18; v_call: TRBV7-2; cdr3_aa: CASSQYGPAGGGYNEQFF; cdr3_nt: TGTGCCAGCAGCCAGTATGGCCCAGCGGGAGGGGGTTACAATGAGCAGTTCTTC
j_call: TRBJ1-1; clone_size: -; d_call: -; cdr3_length: 13; v_call: TRBV7-9; cdr3_aa: CASRGGANTEAFF; cdr3_nt: TGTGCCAGCAGGGGCGGGGCGAACACTGAAGCTTTCTTT
j_call: TRBJ2-6; clone_size: -; d_call: -; cdr3_length: 15; v_call: TRBV7-9; cdr3_aa: CASSQGGSGANVLTF; cdr3_nt: TGTGCCAGCAGCCAGGGGGGCTCTGGGGCCAACGTCCTGACTTTC
j_call: TRBJ2-5; clone_size: -; d_call: TRBD2; cdr3_length: 16; v_call: TRBV10-3; cdr3_aa: CAISDRLAGSQETQYF; cdr3_nt: TGTGCCATCAGTGACCGACTAGCGGGATCCCAAGAGACCCAGTACTTC
j_call: TRBJ2-1; clone_size: -; d_call: TRBD1; cdr3_length: 15; v_call: TRBV4-3; cdr3_aa: CASSPGQVIYNEQFF; cdr3_nt: TGCGCCAGCAGCCCTGGACAGGTCATTTACAATGAGCAGTTCTTC
j_call: TRBJ2-3; clone_size: -; d_call: TRBD1; cdr3_length: 15; v_call: TRBV7-9; cdr3_aa: CASSMGQGSTDTQYF; cdr3_nt: TGTGCCAGCAGTATGGGACAGGGATCCACAGATACGCAGTATTTT
j_call: TRBJ1-2; clone_size: -; d_call: -; cdr3_length: 14; v_call: TRBV5-1; cdr3_aa: CASSLATGIYGYTF; cdr3_nt: TGCGCCAGCAGCTTGGCCACGGGAATCTATGGCTACACCTTC
j_call: TRBJ2-7; clone_size: -; d_call: TRBD2; cdr3_length: 13; v_call: TRBV14; cdr3_aa: CASSNSGRMEQYF; cdr3_nt: TGTGCCAGCAGTAATAGCGGGAGAATGGAGCAGTACTTC
j_call: TRBJ1-2; clone_size: -; d_call: -; cdr3_length: 14; v_call: TRBV6-5; cdr3_aa: CASSYSEGVYGYTF; cdr3_nt: TGTGCCAGCAGTTACTCAGAGGGAGTTTATGGCTACACCTTC
j_call: TRBJ2-5; clone_size: once; d_call: TRBD1; cdr3_length: 15; v_call: TRBV28; cdr3_aa: CASSSPPTGGETQYF; cdr3_nt: TGTGCCAGCAGTTCGCCCCCGACAGGGGGAGAGACCCAGTACTTC
j_call: TRBJ2-1; clone_size: -; d_call: -; cdr3_length: 14; v_call: TRBV25-1; cdr3_aa: CASSDGGIGNEQFF; cdr3_nt: TGTGCCAGCAGTGATGGCGGGATAGGTAATGAGCAGTTCTTC
j_call: TRBJ1-2; clone_size: -; d_call: -; cdr3_length: 16; v_call: TRBV25-1; cdr3_aa: CASSESNGGLGYGYTF; cdr3_nt: TGTGCCAGCAGTGAATCAAACGGGGGTTTGGGCTATGGCTACACCTTC
j_call: TRBJ2-3; clone_size: -; d_call: TRBD2; cdr3_length: 15; v_call: TRBV5-4; cdr3_aa: CASRLAGRSTDTQYF; cdr3_nt: TGTGCCAGCAGATTAGCGGGGAGAAGCACAGATACGCAGTATTTT
j_call: TRBJ2-7; clone_size: -; d_call: -; cdr3_length: 14; v_call: TRBV11-3; cdr3_aa: CASSLGLGGYEQYF; cdr3_nt: TGTGCCAGCAGCTTAGGCCTGGGGGGCTACGAGCAGTACTTC
j_call: TRBJ2-5; clone_size: -; d_call: TRBD2; cdr3_length: 15; v_call: TRBV6-1; cdr3_aa: CASTSSVGGEETQYF; cdr3_nt: TGTGCCAGCACCTCATCGGTTGGGGGGGAGGAGACCCAGTACTTC
j_call: TRBJ2-1; clone_size: -; d_call: -; cdr3_length: 12; v_call: TRBV15; cdr3_aa: CATSSLDNEQFF; cdr3_nt: TGTGCCACCAGCTCACTAGACAATGAGCAGTTCTTC
j_call: TRBJ1-5; clone_size: -; d_call: -; cdr3_length: 12; v_call: TRBV21-1; cdr3_aa: CASSRGSQPQHF; cdr3_nt: TGTGCCAGCAGCCGGGGGTCGCAGCCCCAGCATTTT
j_call: TRBJ2-1; clone_size: -; d_call: TRBD2; cdr3_length: 17; v_call: TRBV7-2; cdr3_aa: CASSLAWTSGPYNEQFF; cdr3_nt: TGTGCCAGCAGCTTAGCGTGGACTAGCGGGCCGTACAATGAGCAGTTCTTC